This T cell receptor (beta chain) came from a study of blood T cell repertoires in COVID-19. Across the study: The cDNA or gDNA used as material had been derived from T cells, B-cell-depleted T cells, or PBMCs.

Germline assignment: CDR1 SGDLS and CDR2 YYNGEE. The CDR3 has 14 residues. The V end was cut by 3 bases, the J end by 7 bases, with 17 bases between. Original data processing: Reference gene primer amplification in the assay estimated nucleated cell counts. Some clones are missing from TCRdb's copy, which holds only in-frame ones; the method was immunoSEQ multiplex PCR. Clonal size and the V and J genes are those of that table, whereas D and trimming came from the DNA. The sample shows under 85,000 clones, about 86% of them seen only once. The V call is TRBV9, the J call TRBJ2-7, with D possibly matching TRBD1 (6 bases). Source material: peripheral blood. The clonotype was recovered from a man aged 45-60 years with active COVID-19. CDR3 loop: CASSGGNRVGEQYF. CDR3 sequence (DNA): TGTGCCAGCAGCGGGGGAAACAGGGTTGGGGAGCAGTACTTC.